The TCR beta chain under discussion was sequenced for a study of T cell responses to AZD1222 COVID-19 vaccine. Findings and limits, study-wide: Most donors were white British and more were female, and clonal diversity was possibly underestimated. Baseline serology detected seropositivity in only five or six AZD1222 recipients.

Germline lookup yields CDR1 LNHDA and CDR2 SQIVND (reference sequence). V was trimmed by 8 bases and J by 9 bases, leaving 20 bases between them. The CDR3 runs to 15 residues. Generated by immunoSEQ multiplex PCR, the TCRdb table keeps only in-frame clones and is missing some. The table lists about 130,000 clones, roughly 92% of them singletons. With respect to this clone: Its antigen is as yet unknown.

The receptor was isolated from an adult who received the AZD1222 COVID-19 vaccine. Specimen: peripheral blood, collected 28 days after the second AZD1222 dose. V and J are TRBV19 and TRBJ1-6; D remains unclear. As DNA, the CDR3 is TGTGCCAGTTCTTTGGGTTCCCTCTTTGGTTCACCCCTCCACTTT. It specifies CASSLGSLFGSPLHF.